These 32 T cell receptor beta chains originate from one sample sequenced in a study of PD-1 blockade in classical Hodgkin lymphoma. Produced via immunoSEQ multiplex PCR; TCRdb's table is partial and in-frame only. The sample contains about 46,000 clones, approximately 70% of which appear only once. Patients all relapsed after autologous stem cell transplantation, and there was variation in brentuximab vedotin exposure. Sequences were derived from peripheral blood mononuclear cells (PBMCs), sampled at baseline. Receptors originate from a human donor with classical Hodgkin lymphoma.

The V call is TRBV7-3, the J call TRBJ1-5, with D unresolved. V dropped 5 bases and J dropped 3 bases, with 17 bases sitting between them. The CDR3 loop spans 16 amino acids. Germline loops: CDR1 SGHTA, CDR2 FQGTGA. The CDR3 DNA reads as TGTGCCAGCAGCCCCCGGTTGAGTGGGTCCAATCAGCCCCAGCATTTT. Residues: CASSPRLSGSNQPQHF.

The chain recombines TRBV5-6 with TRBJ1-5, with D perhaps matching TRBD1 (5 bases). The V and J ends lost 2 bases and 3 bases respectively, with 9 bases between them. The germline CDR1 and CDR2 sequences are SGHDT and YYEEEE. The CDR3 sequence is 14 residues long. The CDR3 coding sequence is TGTGCCAGCAGCTTTAGGGGAATCAATCAGCCCCAGCATTTT. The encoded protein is CASSFRGINQPQHF.

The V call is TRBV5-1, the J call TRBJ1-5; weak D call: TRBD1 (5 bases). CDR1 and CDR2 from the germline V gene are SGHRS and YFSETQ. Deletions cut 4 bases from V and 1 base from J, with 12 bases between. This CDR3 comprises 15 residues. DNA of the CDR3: TGCGCCAGCAGCGAGGCAGGGTGGAGCAATCAGCCCCAGCATTTT. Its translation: CASSEAGWSNQPQHF.

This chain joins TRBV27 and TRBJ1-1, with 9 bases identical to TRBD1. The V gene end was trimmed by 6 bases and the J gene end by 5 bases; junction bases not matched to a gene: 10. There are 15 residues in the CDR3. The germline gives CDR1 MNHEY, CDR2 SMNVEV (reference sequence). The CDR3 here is CASRPGQGFVTEAFF. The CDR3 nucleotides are TGTGCCAGCAGGCCGGGACAGGGCTTCGTGACTGAAGCTTTCTTT.

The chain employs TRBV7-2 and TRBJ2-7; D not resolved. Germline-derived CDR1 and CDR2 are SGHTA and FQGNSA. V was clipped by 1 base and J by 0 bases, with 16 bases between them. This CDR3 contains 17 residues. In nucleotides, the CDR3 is TGTGCCAGCAGCTTAGTACACGGGCGGTCAAGCTCCTACGAGCAGTACTTC. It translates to CASSLVHGRSSSYEQYF. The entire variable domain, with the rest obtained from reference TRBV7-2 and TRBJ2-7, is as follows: GAGVSQSPSNKVTEKGKDVELRCDPISGHTALYWYRQSLGQGLEFLIYFQGNSAPDKSGLPSDRFSAERTGGSVSTLTIQRTQQEDSAVYLCASSLVHGRSSSYEQYFGPGTRLTVT.

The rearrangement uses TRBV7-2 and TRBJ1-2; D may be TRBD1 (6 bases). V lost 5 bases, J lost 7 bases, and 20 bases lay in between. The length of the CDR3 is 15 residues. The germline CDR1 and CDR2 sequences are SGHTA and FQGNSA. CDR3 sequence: CASSPDSGGASGYTF. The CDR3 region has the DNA TGTGCCAGCAGCCCGGATTCTGGGGGGGCAAGTGGCTACACCTTC.

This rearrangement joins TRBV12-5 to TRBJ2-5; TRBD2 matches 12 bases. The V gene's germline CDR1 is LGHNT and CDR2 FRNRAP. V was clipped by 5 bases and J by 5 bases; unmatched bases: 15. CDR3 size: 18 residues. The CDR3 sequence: CASGRDRPSGRAQETQYF. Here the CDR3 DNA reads TGTGCTAGTGGTAGGGACAGACCTAGCGGGAGGGCCCAGGAGACCCAGTACTTC.

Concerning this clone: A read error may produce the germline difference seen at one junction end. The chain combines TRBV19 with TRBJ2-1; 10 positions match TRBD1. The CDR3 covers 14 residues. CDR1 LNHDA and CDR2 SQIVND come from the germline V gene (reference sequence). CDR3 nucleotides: TGTGCCAGCAGTACCGGGACAGGGGTACATGAGCAGTTCTTC. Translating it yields CASSTGTGVHEQFF.

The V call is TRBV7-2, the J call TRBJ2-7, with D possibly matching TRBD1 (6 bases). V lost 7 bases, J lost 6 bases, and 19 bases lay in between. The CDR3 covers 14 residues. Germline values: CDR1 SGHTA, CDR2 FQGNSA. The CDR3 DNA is TGTGCCAGCACCCCGACGCAGGGGAACAGCGAGCAGTACTTC. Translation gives CASTPTQGNSEQYF.

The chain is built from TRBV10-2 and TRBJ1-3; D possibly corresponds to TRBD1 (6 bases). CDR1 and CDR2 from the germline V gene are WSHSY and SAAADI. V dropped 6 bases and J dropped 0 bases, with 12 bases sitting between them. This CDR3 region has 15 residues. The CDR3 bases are TGCGCCAGCAGGGAAACAGGGAACTCTGGAAACACCATATATTTT. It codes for CASRETGNSGNTIYF.

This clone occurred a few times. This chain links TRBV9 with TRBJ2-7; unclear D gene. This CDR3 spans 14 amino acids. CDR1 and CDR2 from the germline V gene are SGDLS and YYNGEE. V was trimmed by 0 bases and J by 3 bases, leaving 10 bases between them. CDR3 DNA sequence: TGTGCCAGCAGCGTAGGGTCGGTGGGCTACGAGCAGTACTTC. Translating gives CASSVGSVGYEQYF. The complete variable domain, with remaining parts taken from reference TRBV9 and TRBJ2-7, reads DSGVTQTPKHLITATGQRVTLRCSPRSGDLSVYWYQQSLDQGLQFLIQYYNGEERAKGNILERFSAQQFPDLHSELNLSSLELGDSALYFCASSVGSVGYEQYFGPGTRLTVT.

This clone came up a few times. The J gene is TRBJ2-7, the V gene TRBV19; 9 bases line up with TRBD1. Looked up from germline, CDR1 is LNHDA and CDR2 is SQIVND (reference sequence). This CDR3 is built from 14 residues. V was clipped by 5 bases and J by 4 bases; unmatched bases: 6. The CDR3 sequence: CASSEDRGVYEQYF. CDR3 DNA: TGTGCCAGTAGTGAGGACAGGGGCGTATACGAGCAGTACTTC.

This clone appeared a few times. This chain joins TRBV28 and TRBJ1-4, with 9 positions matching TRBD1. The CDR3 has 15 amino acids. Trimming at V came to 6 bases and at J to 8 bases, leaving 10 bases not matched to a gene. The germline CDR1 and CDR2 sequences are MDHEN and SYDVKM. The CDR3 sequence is CASRLSGTGWEKLFF. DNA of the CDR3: TGTGCCAGCAGACTATCTGGGACAGGGTGGGAAAAACTGTTTTTT.

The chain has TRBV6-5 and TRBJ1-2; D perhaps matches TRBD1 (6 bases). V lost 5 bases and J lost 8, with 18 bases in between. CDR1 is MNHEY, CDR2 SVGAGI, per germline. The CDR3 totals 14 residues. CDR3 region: CASSEGGREKGYTF. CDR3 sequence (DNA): TGTGCCAGCAGTGAAGGGGGAAGGGAGAAAGGCTACACCTTC.

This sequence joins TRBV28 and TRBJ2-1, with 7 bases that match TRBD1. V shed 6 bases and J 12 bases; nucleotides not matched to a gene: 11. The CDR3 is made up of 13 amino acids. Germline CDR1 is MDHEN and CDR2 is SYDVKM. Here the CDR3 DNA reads TGTGCCAGCAGCACCGGGACAGTCGAGGGGCAGTTCTTC. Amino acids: CASSTGTVEGQFF.

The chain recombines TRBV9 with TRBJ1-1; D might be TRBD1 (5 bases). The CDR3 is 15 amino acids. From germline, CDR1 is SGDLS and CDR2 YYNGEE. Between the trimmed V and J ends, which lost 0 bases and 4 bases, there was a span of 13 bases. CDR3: CASSVASGVGTEAFF. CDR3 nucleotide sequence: TGTGCCAGCAGCGTAGCCTCGGGGGTGGGCACTGAAGCTTTCTTT. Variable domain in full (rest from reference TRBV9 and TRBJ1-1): DSGVTQTPKHLITATGQRVTLRCSPRSGDLSVYWYQQSLDQGLQFLIQYYNGEERAKGNILERFSAQQFPDLHSELNLSSLELGDSALYFCASSVASGVGTEAFFGQGTRLTVV.

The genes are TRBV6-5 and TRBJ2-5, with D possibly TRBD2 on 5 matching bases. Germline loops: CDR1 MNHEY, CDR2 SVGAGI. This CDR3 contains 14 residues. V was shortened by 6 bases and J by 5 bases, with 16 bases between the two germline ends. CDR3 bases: TGTGCCAGCAGATCAGGAGGCGGTGTGGAGACCCAGTACTTC. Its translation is CASRSGGGVETQYF.

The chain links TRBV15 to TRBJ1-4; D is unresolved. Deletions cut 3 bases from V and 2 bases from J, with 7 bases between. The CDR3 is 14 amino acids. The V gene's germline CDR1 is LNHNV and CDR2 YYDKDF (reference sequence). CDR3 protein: CATSRGSTNEKLFF. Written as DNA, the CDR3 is TGTGCCACCAGCAGGGGGAGCACTAATGAAAAACTGTTTTTT.

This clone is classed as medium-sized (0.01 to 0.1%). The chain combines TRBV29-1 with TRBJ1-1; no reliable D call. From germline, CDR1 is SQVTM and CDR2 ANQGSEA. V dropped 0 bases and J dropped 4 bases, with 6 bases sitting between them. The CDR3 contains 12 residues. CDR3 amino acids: CSVEDGSTEAFF. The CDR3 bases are TGCAGCGTTGAAGACGGGAGCACTGAAGCTTTCTTT.

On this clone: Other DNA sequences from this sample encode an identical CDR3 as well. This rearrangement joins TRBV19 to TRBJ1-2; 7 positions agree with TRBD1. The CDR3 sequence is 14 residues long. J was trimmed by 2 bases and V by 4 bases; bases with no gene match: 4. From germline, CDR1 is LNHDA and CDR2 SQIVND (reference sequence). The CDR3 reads CASSRGQFNYGYTF. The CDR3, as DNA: TGTGCCAGTAGTAGGGGACAGTTCAACTATGGCTACACCTTC.

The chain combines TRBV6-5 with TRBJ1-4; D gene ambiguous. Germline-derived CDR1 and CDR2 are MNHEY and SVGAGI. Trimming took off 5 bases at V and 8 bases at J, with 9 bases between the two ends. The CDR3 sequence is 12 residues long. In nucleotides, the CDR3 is TGTGCCAGCAGTCGGGGAACGGAAAAACTGTTTTTT. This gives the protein CASSRGTEKLFF.

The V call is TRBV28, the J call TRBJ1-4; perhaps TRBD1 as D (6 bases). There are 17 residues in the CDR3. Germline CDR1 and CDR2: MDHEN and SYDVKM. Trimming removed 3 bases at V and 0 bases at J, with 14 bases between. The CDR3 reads CASSLRRGIATNEKLFF. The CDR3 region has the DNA TGTGCCAGCAGTTTGAGGAGGGGGATTGCAACTAATGAAAAACTGTTTTTT.

The CDR3 loop is CASSLLSAGGDEQYF. CDR3 nucleotide sequence: TGTGCCAGCAGTTTGCTTTCCGCTGGTGGAGACGAGCAGTACTTC. The chain carries TRBV28 and TRBJ2-7; no clear D gene. V lost 3 bases, J lost 5 bases, and 17 bases lay in between. The CDR3 has 15 amino acids. Germline V gene sequence: CDR1 MDHEN, CDR2 SYDVKM.

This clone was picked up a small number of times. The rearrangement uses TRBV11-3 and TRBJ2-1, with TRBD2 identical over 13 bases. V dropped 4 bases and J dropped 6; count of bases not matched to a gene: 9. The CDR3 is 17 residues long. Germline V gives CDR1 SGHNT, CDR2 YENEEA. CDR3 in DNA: TGTGCCAGCAGCTCCGATTGGACTAGCGGGAGCCTCAATGAGCAGTTCTTC. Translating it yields CASSSDWTSGSLNEQFF.

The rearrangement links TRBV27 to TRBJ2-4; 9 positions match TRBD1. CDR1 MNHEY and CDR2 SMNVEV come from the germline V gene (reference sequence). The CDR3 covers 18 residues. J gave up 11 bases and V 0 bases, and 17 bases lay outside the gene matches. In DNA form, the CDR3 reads TGTGCCAGCAGTTTATCGGCTACAGGGGGCGCCCCCCGCCGCGTTCAGTACTTC. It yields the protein CASSLSATGGAPRRVQYF.

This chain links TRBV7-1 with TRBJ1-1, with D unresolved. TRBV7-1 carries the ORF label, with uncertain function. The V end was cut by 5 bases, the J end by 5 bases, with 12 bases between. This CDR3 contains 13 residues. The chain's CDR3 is CASSPSSNTEAFF. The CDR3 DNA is TGTGCCAGCAGCCCAAGTTCCAATACTGAAGCTTTCTTT.

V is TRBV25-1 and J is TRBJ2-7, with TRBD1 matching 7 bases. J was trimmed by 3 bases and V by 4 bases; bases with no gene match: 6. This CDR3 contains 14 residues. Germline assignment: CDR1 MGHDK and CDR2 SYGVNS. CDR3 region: CASSGTGTDYEQYF. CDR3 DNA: TGTGCCAGCAGTGGCACCGGGACAGACTACGAGCAGTACTTC.

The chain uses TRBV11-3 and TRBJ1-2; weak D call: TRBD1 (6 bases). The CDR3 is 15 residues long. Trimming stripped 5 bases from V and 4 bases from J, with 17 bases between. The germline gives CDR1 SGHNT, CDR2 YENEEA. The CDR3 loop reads CASSREGGASYGYTF. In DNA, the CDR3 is TGTGCCAGCAGCCGAGAAGGGGGGGCGAGCTATGGCTACACCTTC.

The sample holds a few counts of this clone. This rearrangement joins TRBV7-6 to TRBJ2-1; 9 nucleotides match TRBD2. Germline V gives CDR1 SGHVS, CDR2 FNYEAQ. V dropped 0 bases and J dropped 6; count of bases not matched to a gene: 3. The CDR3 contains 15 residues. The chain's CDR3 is CASSLAGGGANEQFF. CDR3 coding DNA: TGTGCCAGCAGCTTAGCCGGCGGGGGGGCCAATGAGCAGTTCTTC.

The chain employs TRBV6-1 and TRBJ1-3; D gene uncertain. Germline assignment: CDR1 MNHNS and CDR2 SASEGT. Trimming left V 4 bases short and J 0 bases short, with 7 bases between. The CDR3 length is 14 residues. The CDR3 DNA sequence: TGTGCCAGCAGTGGCGCCGTCTCTGGAAACACCATATATTTT. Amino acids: CASSGAVSGNTIYF.

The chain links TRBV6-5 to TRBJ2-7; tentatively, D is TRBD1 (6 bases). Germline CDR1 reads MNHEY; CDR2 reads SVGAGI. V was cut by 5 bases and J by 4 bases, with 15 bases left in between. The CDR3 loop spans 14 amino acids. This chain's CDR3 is CASSPAQGTYEQYF. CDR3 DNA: TGTGCCAGCAGTCCAGCGCAGGGGACGTACGAGCAGTACTTC.

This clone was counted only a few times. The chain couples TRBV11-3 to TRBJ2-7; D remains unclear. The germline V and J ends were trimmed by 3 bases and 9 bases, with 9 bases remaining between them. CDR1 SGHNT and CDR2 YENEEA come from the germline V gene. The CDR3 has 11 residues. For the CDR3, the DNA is TGTGCCAGCAGCTTCGGCGTACGGCAGTACTTC. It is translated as CASSFGVRQYF.